Listed here are 3 T cell receptor beta chains from one sample, sequenced in a study of T cell clonotyping in hematopoietic cell transplantation. Some clones are missing from TCRdb's copy, which holds only in-frame ones; the method was immunoSEQ multiplex PCR. Among some 6,200 clones listed, 77% were seen once. Here the sequenced sample was PBMCs, taken 100 days after allogeneic stem cell transplant. Source of these receptors: a female patient in her thirties or forties who had an allogeneic stem cell transplant, so the T cells may come from the graft donor. Some clones in this sample may be carry-over from other donors' samples.

The CDR3 sequence is CASSRSGTSYNEQFF. The CDR3 DNA is TGTGCCAGCAGCCGGAGCGGGACCTCCTACAATGAGCAGTTCTTC. The chain employs TRBV6-5 and TRBJ2-1; TRBD2 aligns across 7 bases. Trimming at V came to 6 bases and at J to 0 bases, leaving 5 bases not matched to a gene. Germline V gene lookup returns CDR1 MNHEY and CDR2 SVGAGI. CDR3 length: 15 residues.

The chain uses TRBV11-1 and TRBJ2-1, with TRBD2 identical over 7 bases. With 3 bases clipped from V and 0 bases from J, the junction kept 8 bases outside the gene matches. Germline V gives CDR1 SGHAT, CDR2 FQDESV (reference sequence). This CDR3 is 17 amino acids long. CDR3 sequence: CASSFFHGGNSYNEQFF. The DNA for the CDR3 is TGTGCCAGCAGCTTTTTTCACGGGGGGAACTCCTACAATGAGCAGTTCTTC.

This clone was seen only a few times. This same CDR3 is encoded by further DNA sequences in the sample. DNA for the CDR3: TGCGCCAGCAGCCAGGGGGACAGTGGAAACACCATATATTTT. As protein: CASSQGDSGNTIYF. This chain links TRBV4-1 with TRBJ1-3; 7 bases are a match to TRBD1. J lost 3 bases, V lost 3 bases, and 2 bases had no gene match. Germline values: CDR1 MGHRA, CDR2 YSYEKL. The CDR3 totals 14 residues.